This T cell receptor beta chain was identified during a study of regulatory and conventional T cells in RAG deficiency. Findings and caveats of the study: Other subsets showed approximately 10-fold reductions, but Treg unique TCR beta sequences fell roughly 97-fold in these patients.

Sequencing used immunoSEQ multiplex PCR; TCRdb keeps in-frame clones, though not all of them. The sample carries tens of thousands of clones, 95% to 97% recorded once. Germline lookup yields CDR1 SGHRS and CDR2 YFSETQ. V shed 0 bases and J shed 3 bases, with 12 bases lying between them. CDR3 length: 16 residues. Blood CD4+ CD25-low CD127-high conventional T cells supplied the genomic DNA template. With regard to this clone: Its antigen is undetermined.

These sequences were also reported in another study, on regulatory T cells. That paper adds: The PCR used 52 TRBV and 13 TRBJ primers. Regulatory T cells showed the strongest V-J pair restriction and V/J gene skewing among patient repertoires.

Material: CD25- CD4+ T cells sorted from blood. The rearrangement links TRBV5-1 to TRBJ1-4, with D unclear. This receptor was identified in a human donor in good health. The CDR3 region is CASSLDLGDANEKLFF. The CDR3 nucleotides read TGCGCCAGCAGCTTGGATTTGGGAGATGCTAATGAAAAACTGTTTTTT.